The 27 T cell receptor beta chains listed next were all sequenced from one sample in a study of Graves' ophthalmopathy and Graves' hyperthyroidism. The sequenced template was RNA, covering the TCR beta CDR3 region. HTBI primers served in a first-round RT-PCR, which a second-round multiplex PCR followed. TCRdb re-analysed the multiplex PCR reads in MiXCR, keeping a single row per CDR3 protein. The data show 900,000 to 1,200,000 distinct CDR3 sequences, with approximately 35% seen just once and roughly 11% held by the top ten. The specimen sequenced was peripheral blood or thyroid tissue (not recorded which). These receptors all stem from an adult man with Graves' hyperthyroidism.

The sample holds a few counts of this clonotype. V and J are TRBV6-2 or TRBV6-3 and TRBJ1-5; possibly TRBD1 for D (6 bases). CDR1 and CDR2 (germline): MNHEY, SVGEGT. The CDR3 consists of 15 residues. V was pared by 7 bases and J by 7 bases, with 20 bases between. DNA of the CDR3: TGTGCCAGCACCTTTGGGGGCGGCAGGGGCCAGCCCCAGCATTTT. The encoded protein is CASTFGGGRGQPQHF.

The sample holds a few counts of this clonotype. This chain connects TRBV7-9 to TRBJ1-5; 7 nucleotides match TRBD1. The CDR3 spans 16 residues. V shed 1 base, J shed 6 bases, and the junction held 9 bases outside the gene matches. Germline assignment: CDR1 SEHNR and CDR2 FQNEAQ (reference sequence). CDR3 in DNA: TGTGCCAGCAGCTTAGGACTCGGACAGGAACGTCAGCCCCAGCATTTT. This encodes CASSLGLGQERQPQHF. Together with reference TRBV7-9 and TRBJ1-5, the CDR3 gives the full variable domain: DTGVSQNPRHKITKRGQNVTFRCDPISEHNRLYWYRQTLGQGPEFLTYFQNEAQLEKSRLLSDRFSAERPKGSFSTLEIQRTEQGDSAMYLCASSLGLGQERQPQHFGDGTRLSIL.

This clonotype came up a few times. The chain combines TRBV15 with TRBJ2-3, with TRBD1 as a possible D gene (5 bases). V was pared by 2 bases and J by 1 base, with 16 bases between. Germline loops: CDR1 LNHNV, CDR2 YYDKDF (reference sequence). This CDR3 comprises 17 residues. The CDR3 bases are TGTGCCACCAGCAGAAAACGCCAGGGTTTAGGCACAGATACGCAGTATTTT. Translating gives CATSRKRQGLGTDTQYF.

This clonotype was detected once. Just one base apart from a much larger clone, this may be a read error. J is TRBJ2-7 and V is TRBV7-9, with D unclear. The CDR3 is 14 residues long. Trimming pared 1 base from V and 5 bases from J, leaving 12 bases between. The V gene's germline CDR1 is SEHNR and CDR2 FQNEAQ (reference sequence). The CDR3 sequence: CASSLGASRHEQYF. As DNA, the CDR3 is TGTGCCAGCAGCTTAGGGGCTTCACGCCACGAGCAGTACTTC.

There are a few counts of this clonotype. The chain links TRBV12-3 or TRBV12-4 to TRBJ2-5; D is perhaps TRBD1 or TRBD2 (5 bases each). The CDR3 consists of 15 residues. Trimming took 6 bases from V and 2 from J, leaving 16 bases between them. The DNA of the CDR3 is TGTGCCAGCAGACCGCGGGTGGGGGTACAAGAGACCCAGTACTTC. Protein sequence: CASRPRVGVQETQYF.

Only one count was recorded for this clonotype. V gene TRBV10-1 combines with J gene TRBJ2-2; D possibly uses TRBD1 or TRBD2 (6 bases each). V was pared by 3 bases and J by 5 bases, with 13 bases between. Germline lookup yields CDR1 WNHNN and CDR2 SYGVQD (reference sequence). This CDR3 comprises 15 residues. The CDR3 DNA reads as TGCGCCAGCAGTGATGGGGGCAGCGGGACCGGGGAGCTGTTTTTT. It translates to CASSDGGSGTGELFF.

This clonotype came up a few times. J is TRBJ1-1 and V is TRBV10-2; the D is unclear. The CDR3 extends over 11 amino acids. CDR1 and CDR2 from the germline V gene are WSHSY and SAAADI. CDR3 nucleotides: TGCGTAAGTCGGAGGAACACTGAAGCTTTCTTT. This translates into CVSRRNTEAFF.

There are a few counts of this clonotype. The chain uses TRBV27 and TRBJ1-5, with D hard to call. Trimming took 9 bases from V and 2 from J, leaving 8 bases between them. The CDR3 is made up of 12 amino acids. Germline V lookup: CDR1 MNHEY, CDR2 SMNVEV (reference sequence). The DNA for the CDR3 is TGTGCCAGTCACAGTGGCAATCAGCCCCAGCATTTT. This encodes CASHSGNQPQHF.

This clonotype occurred a few times. The rearrangement joins TRBV19 to TRBJ1-1, with 7 bases aligning to TRBD1. Germline V gene sequence: CDR1 LNHDA, CDR2 SQIVND (reference sequence). This CDR3 region has 14 residues. The trim removed 5 bases at V and 5 bases at J, leaving 8 bases unmatched. The CDR3 DNA follows: TGTGCCAGTAGTGCCGACAGGGCGTCGACTGAAGCTTTCTTT. This translates into CASSADRASTEAFF.

V usage is TRBV24-1 and J usage is TRBJ1-5; D gene ambiguous. CDR1 is KGHDR and CDR2 is SFDVKD in the germline V gene. The ends were cut back, 3 bases at V and 11 bases at J, with 25 bases in the middle. CDR3 length equals 17 residues. The CDR3 bases are TGTGCCACCAGTGATGGTAGGACTAGCGGGAGTCTCGAGACCCAGCATTTT. Its protein is CATSDGRTSGSLETQHF.

This clonotype was seen once. The rearrangement uses TRBV7-9 and TRBJ1-4; D remains ambiguous. Germline V lookup: CDR1 SEHNR, CDR2 FQNEAQ (reference sequence). The CDR3 loop spans 15 amino acids. Trimming took off 5 bases at V and 7 bases at J, with 17 bases between the two ends. CDR3 sequence reads: CASSRSLGSGEKLFF. The CDR3 region has the DNA TGTGCCAGCAGCCGGAGCCTGGGGTCCGGTGAAAAACTGTTTTTT.

At least ten counts were recorded for this clonotype. V gene TRBV7-2 combines with J gene TRBJ1-2; 8 bases line up with TRBD1. CDR1 SGHTA and CDR2 FQGNSA come from the germline V gene. V gave up 5 bases and J gave up 8 bases; unmatched junction bases: 13. This CDR3 spans 15 amino acids. CDR3 amino acids: CASSLRQGNLGGYTF. The CDR3 nucleotides are TGTGCCAGCAGCCTCCGACAGGGGAACCTGGGAGGCTACACCTTC.

This clonotype occurred once. The chain joins TRBV7-8 to TRBJ1-1; D may be TRBD1 (5 bases). CDR3 length: 17 residues. Germline V lookup: CDR1 SGHVS, CDR2 FQNEAQ. V was pared by 8 bases and J by 1 base, with 23 bases between. The CDR3 sequence is CASSAPGTGGRNTEAFF. The CDR3 region has the DNA TGTGCCAGCTCAGCACCCGGGACCGGGGGTAGGAACACTGAAGCTTTCTTT.

About this clonotype itself: Sequence at one end of the junction differs from germline and may be a read error. The gene calls are TRBV27 and TRBJ1-1, with no clear D. Germline V gene sequence: CDR1 MNHEY, CDR2 SMNVEV (reference sequence). This CDR3 has 14 residues. Here the CDR3 reads CANSLGGPNTEAFF. The CDR3, as DNA: TGTGCCAACAGTTTAGGCGGGCCGAACACTGAAGCTTTCTTT.

Remarks on this clonotype: This clone may be a read error of a much larger clone one base away. The CDR3 here is CASSEQRARKLFF. The CDR3 DNA follows: TGTGCCAGCAGTGAGCAGAGGGCGCGAAAACTGTTTTTT. The V gene is TRBV2, the J gene TRBJ1-4; D is ambiguous. The CDR3 extends over 13 amino acids. Germline V lookup: CDR1 SNHLY, CDR2 FYNNEI. With 3 bases removed from V and 10 bases from J, the gap between germline ends came to 12 bases.

This rearrangement joins TRBV7-8 to TRBJ1-2; 7 bases fit TRBD1. This CDR3 has 16 residues. Trimming at V came to 0 bases and at J to 6 bases, leaving 10 bases not matched to a gene. The V gene's germline CDR1 is SGHVS and CDR2 FQNEAQ. The CDR3 DNA sequence: TGTGCCAGCAGCTTAGCGCTTTTGGTAGGGGGCAATGGCTACACCTTC. Protein sequence: CASSLALLVGGNGYTF.

The chain links TRBV7-2 to TRBJ1-5, with D uncertain. Per germline, CDR1 SGHTA and CDR2 FQGNSA. The CDR3 sequence is 16 residues long. V lost 5 bases and J 5 bases, leaving 19 bases between the germline ends. DNA for the CDR3: TGTGCCAGCAGCGTCCAGGCAGCTGACGGTTATCAGCCCCAGCATTTT. This gives the protein CASSVQAADGYQPQHF.

The gene calls are TRBV6-5 and TRBJ1-5; D unresolved. Between the trimmed V and J ends, which lost 4 bases and 9 bases, there was a span of 16 bases. This CDR3 comprises 14 residues. Germline CDR1 MNHEY, CDR2 SVGAGI. The chain's CDR3 is CASSLDREGRPQHF. In DNA, the CDR3 is TGTGCCAGCAGTTTGGACCGGGAAGGTCGGCCCCAGCATTTT.

This clonotype was picked up a small number of times. The chain employs TRBV6-5 and TRBJ2-5; possibly TRBD2 for D (6 bases). Germline loops: CDR1 MNHEY, CDR2 SVGAGI. The length of the CDR3 is 15 residues. V lost 2 bases and J lost 6, with 16 bases in between. This CDR3 is CASSYIYSGEKTQYF. The DNA of the CDR3 is TGTGCCAGCAGTTACATCTATTCGGGGGAAAAGACCCAGTACTTC.

In this sample, this clonotype turned up a few times. The V call is TRBV5-4, the J call TRBJ1-1, with D perhaps matching TRBD1 (6 bases). The CDR3 runs to 15 residues. Trimming cost V 4 bases and J 2 bases, with 15 bases left between them. Germline V gene lookup returns CDR1 SGHNT and CDR2 YYREEE (reference sequence). CDR3 loop: CASSPGTSINTEAFF. The CDR3 DNA reads TGTGCCAGCAGCCCCGGGACAAGTATAAACACTGAAGCTTTCTTT.

As regards this clonotype: This may be a read error: a much more frequent sequence differs by one nucleotide. In this CDR3 the conserved last residue, phenylalanine or tryptophan, is missing, so a read error is likely. V is TRBV7-9 and J is TRBJ2-2, with 7 bases aligning to TRBD2. CDR1 and CDR2 from the germline V gene are SEHNR and FQNEAQ (reference sequence). J gave up 1 base and V 4 bases, and 3 bases lay outside the gene matches. This CDR3 is 15 amino acids long. DNA of the CDR3: TGTGCCAGCAGCTCTAGCGGACTGAACACCGGGGAGCTGTTTCTT. Its protein is CASSSSGLNTGELFL.

About this clonotype itself: A read error is possible here, since a much larger clone lies one base away. The gene calls are TRBV6-6 and TRBJ1-1, with D unresolved. The CDR3 is 13 amino acids. Germline CDR1 reads MNHNY; CDR2 reads SVGAGI (reference sequence). The CDR3 sequence is CASRYAPGTEAFF. CDR3 bases: TGTGCCAGCCGTTACGCGCCGGGCACTGAAGCTTTCTTT.

The V gene is TRBV29-1, the J gene TRBJ1-1, with a tentative D call TRBD1 (5 bases). The germline gives CDR1 SQVTM, CDR2 ANQGSEA. V was trimmed by 8 bases and J by 11 bases, leaving 15 bases between them. The CDR3 consists of 10 residues. The CDR3 spells CSLGVGVAFF. CDR3 nucleotide sequence: TGCAGCTTAGGGGTAGGGGTCGCTTTCTTT.

For this clonotype: A read error may account for a junction end that differs from germline. The genes are TRBV5-1 and TRBJ1-5; D might be TRBD1 (6 bases). This CDR3 contains 15 residues. CDR1 SGHRS and CDR2 YFSETQ come from the germline V gene. The chain's CDR3 is CASGLEGGLNQPQHF. CDR3 coding DNA: TGCGCCAGCGGCTTGGAGGGGGGCCTTAATCAGCCCCAGCATTTT.

With regard to this clonotype: A much larger clone differs by one base, so this may be a read error. The chain links TRBV12-3 or TRBV12-4 to TRBJ2-7; D assignment may be TRBD1 or TRBD2 (5 bases each). V was pared by 6 bases and J by 6 bases, with 15 bases between. The CDR3 sequence is 13 residues long. In DNA, the CDR3 is TGTGCCAGCAGCAGGGACGAACGGCTCGAGCAGTACTTC. This encodes CASSRDERLEQYF.

This clonotype has more than one count but fewer than ten. This chain links TRBV20-1 with TRBJ2-5; 7 bases align to TRBD2. This CDR3 has 13 amino acids. Germline CDR1 is DFQATT and CDR2 is SNEGSKA (reference sequence). The ends lost 5 bases at V and 3 bases at J; junction bases unmatched: 6. The CDR3, as DNA: TGCAGTGCTTTTCCTAGCGGAAAAGAGACCCAGTACTTC. Translating gives CSAFPSGKETQYF.

On this clonotype: Since a much larger clone is just one base distant, this may be a read error. This chain connects TRBV24-1 to TRBJ2-7; D perhaps matches TRBD1 (6 bases). The CDR3 covers 15 residues. Germline V CDR1 and CDR2: KGHDR, SFDVKD. The CDR3 nucleotides are TGTGCCACCAGTCCCGGGGCCCACTGGGGACACGAGCAGCACTTC. It specifies CATSPGAHWGHEQHF.